The rows below give T cell receptor beta chains drawn from one sample of a study of blood T cell repertoires in COVID-19. Here immunoSEQ multiplex PCR was the method, and the copy in TCRdb shows in-frame clones only, minus some. This table holds about 62,000 clones, more than 80% found once. Sequencing was performed on peripheral blood. Receptors were obtained from a woman of 80 years or more with acute or convalescent COVID-19. Each CDR3 is given with its conserved first and last residue. The D gene is left open where the match is weak. Some rows have no size entry. The others give once, few or many, or a class for an expanded clone.

- | TRBJ2-7 | - | TRBV29-1 | TGCAGCGTTGAAGATCGGCGCGGGCAGACCTACGAGCAGTACTTC | CSVEDRRGQTYEQYF
TRBD1 | TRBJ1-1 | - | TRBV13 | TGTGCCAGCAGCTCGGACAGGGGGCTTGGGGTCGGTACTGAAGCTTTCTTT | CASSSDRGLGVGTEAFF
TRBD1 | TRBJ2-2 | once | TRBV10-3 | TGTGCCATCAGCCGGGGACAGGGAGACGGGGAGCTGTTTTTT | CAISRGQGDGELFF
TRBD2 | TRBJ2-2 | - | TRBV18 | TGTGCCAGCTCACCATCGGGGGGGCCGGACACCGGGGAGCTGTTTTTT | CASSPSGGPDTGELFF
- | TRBJ1-2 | once | TRBV12-3/TRBV12-4 | TGTGCCAGCAGTTTAAGGGGGTTGGGTGGCTACACCTTC | CASSLRGLGGYTF
TRBD1 | TRBJ2-1 | few | TRBV7-9 | TGTGCCAGCAGCTTAGGGACAGGGGACAATGAGCAGTTCTTC | CASSLGTGDNEQFF
- | TRBJ1-1 | few | TRBV11-2 | TGTGCCAGCAGGCGGTACAGGGTCACTGAAGCTTTCTTT | CASRRYRVTEAFF
- | TRBJ1-3 | - | TRBV14 | TGTGCCAGCAGCCCGATGGCTGGCCTGCTCTCTGGAAACACCATATATTTT | CASSPMAGLLSGNTIYF
- | TRBJ2-1 | - | TRBV2 | TGTGCCAGCAGTGTTAGCAACCGCAATGAGCAGTTCTTC | CASSVSNRNEQFF
- | TRBJ2-3 | - | TRBV3-1/TRBV3-2 | TGTGCCAGCAGCCGGACTAACACAGATACGCAGTATTTT | CASSRTNTDTQYF
- | TRBJ1-5 | - | TRBV10-3 | TGTGCCATCAGGGCATCGGACAGAAACAATCAGCCCCAGCATTTT | CAIRASDRNNQPQHF
TRBD2 | TRBJ2-1 | - | TRBV19 | TGTGCCAGTAGTGTGACTAGCGGGAGCCAACGTACGCAGTTCTTC | CASSVTSGSQRTQFF